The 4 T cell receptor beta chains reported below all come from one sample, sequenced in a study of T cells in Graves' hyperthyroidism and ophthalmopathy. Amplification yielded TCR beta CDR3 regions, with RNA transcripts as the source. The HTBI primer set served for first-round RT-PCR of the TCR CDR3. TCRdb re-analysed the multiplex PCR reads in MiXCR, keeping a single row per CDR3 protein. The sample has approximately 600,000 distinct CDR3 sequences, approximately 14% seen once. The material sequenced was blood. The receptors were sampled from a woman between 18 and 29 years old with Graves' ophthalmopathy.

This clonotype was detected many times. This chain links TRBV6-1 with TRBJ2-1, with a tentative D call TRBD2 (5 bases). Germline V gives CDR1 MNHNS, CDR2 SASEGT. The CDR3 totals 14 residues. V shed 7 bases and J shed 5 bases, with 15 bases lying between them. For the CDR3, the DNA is TGTGCCAGCAATCGGGGTACTCCGGACAATGAGCAGTTCTTC. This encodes CASNRGTPDNEQFF.

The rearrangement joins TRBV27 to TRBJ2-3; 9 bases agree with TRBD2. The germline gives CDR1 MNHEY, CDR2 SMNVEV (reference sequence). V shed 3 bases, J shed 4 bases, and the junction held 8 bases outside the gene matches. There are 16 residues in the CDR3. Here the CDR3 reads CASSFLAGVKADTQYF. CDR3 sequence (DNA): TGTGCCAGCAGTTTTTTAGCGGGAGTAAAGGCAGATACGCAGTATTTT.

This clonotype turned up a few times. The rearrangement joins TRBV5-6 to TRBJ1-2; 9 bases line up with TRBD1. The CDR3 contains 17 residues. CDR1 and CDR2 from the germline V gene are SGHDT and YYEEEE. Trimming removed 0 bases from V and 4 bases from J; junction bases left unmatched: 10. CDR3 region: CASSLATYDRGIYGYTF. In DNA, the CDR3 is TGTGCCAGCAGCTTGGCCACCTACGACAGGGGGATCTATGGCTACACCTTC.

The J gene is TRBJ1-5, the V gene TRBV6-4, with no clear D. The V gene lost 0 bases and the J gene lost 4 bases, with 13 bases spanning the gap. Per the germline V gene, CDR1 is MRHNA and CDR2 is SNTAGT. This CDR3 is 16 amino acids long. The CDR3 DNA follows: TGTGCCAGCAGTGACTCGATTCAAGATAAAAATCAGCCCCAGCATTTT. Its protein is CASSDSIQDKNQPQHF.